The clone carrying this TCR beta chain was observed a few times. Its antigen remains unidentified. A second PCR of about 6 to 11 cycles used a sample-barcoded 5' primer and a J-beta primer mix. TCRdb called the 5' RACE reads again in MiXCR, with one record for every CDR3 protein. The profile shows roughly 410,000 distinct CDR3 sequences, roughly half of them singletons. The data belong to a study of blood T cells in healthy people across ages. General study results and limits: Naive CD4+ cell counts and diversity both ran higher in long-lived than in aged donors.

The CDR3 has 15 residues. Germline lookup yields CDR1 MDHEN and CDR2 SYDVKM. The J segment lost 5 bases and the V segment lost 6 bases, leaving 11 bases of the junction unmatched. Sample: blood. This TCR derives from a man aged 55 to 70 in good health. This chain joins TRBV28 and TRBJ2-5; 8 bases align to TRBD2. The CDR3 region is CASSNSGSGLETQYF. The CDR3 bases are TGTGCCAGCAGCAACAGCGGGAGTGGCTTGGAGACCCAGTACTTC.